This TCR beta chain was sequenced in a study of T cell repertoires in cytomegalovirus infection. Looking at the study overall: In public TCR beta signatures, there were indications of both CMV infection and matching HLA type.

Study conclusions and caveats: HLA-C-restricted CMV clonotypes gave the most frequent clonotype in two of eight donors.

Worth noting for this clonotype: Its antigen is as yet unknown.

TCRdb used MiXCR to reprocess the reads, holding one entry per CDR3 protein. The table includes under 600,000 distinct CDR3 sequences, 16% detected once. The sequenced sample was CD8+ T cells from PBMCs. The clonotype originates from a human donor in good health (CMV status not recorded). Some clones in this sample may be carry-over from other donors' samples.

The CDR3 DNA reads TGTGCCAGCAGCTCCCCCACGGGGGGGGGCCGGGAGCTGTTTTTT. It yields the protein CASSSPTGGGRELFF. The chain is built from TRBV7-9 and TRBJ2-2, with 8 bases that match TRBD2. The CDR3 has 15 residues. Unmatched junction bases numbered 10, after V lost 4 bases and J lost 9 bases. Germline CDR1 and CDR2: SEHNR and FQNEAQ (reference sequence).